A selection of T cell receptor beta chains follows, all from one sample in a study of cytomegalovirus exposure and HLA in healthy donors. Using immunoSEQ multiplex PCR, the repertoire was profiled, and TCRdb retains in-frame clones only, with some absent. The sample has more than 85,000 clones, more than 65% seen once. Material: PBMCs. The source of these receptors is a man younger than 45 in good health and CMV-seropositive. Each CDR3 is given with its conserved first and last residue. The order of the fields is J gene, clone size, V gene, D gene, CDR3 protein, CDR3 DNA. A D gene is named only where the DNA matches it firmly. Size is stated for part of the rows, as once, few or many counts, or as a class when the clone is expanded.

J gene: TRBJ1-6; clone size: -; V gene: TRBV19; D gene: -; CDR3 protein: CASSRTPSSYNSPLHF; CDR3 DNA: TGTGCCAGTAGTAGAACGCCGAGCTCCTATAATTCACCCCTCCACTTT
J gene: TRBJ1-1; clone size: few; V gene: TRBV6-6; D gene: -; CDR3 protein: CASSPIIQNTEAFF; CDR3 DNA: TGTGCCAGCAGTCCCATCATACAGAACACTGAAGCTTTCTTT
J gene: TRBJ2-7; clone size: -; V gene: TRBV11-2; D gene: -; CDR3 protein: CASSLVAGNPNYEQYF; CDR3 DNA: TGTGCCAGCAGCTTAGTAGCAGGGAATCCCAACTACGAGCAGTACTTC
J gene: TRBJ1-6; clone size: -; V gene: TRBV25-1; D gene: -; CDR3 protein: CASSDRSVSPLHF; CDR3 DNA: TGTGCCAGCAGTGATAGAAGTGTTTCACCCCTCCACTTT
J gene: TRBJ2-5; clone size: -; V gene: TRBV6-1; D gene: TRBD1; CDR3 protein: CASSETGQETQYF; CDR3 DNA: TGTGCCAGCAGTGAGACAGGGCAAGAGACCCAGTACTTC
J gene: TRBJ2-3; clone size: -; V gene: TRBV9; D gene: TRBD2; CDR3 protein: CASSVEGGGGAGDTQYF; CDR3 DNA: TGTGCCAGCAGCGTAGAGGGTGGCGGGGGGGCAGGAGATACGCAGTATTTT
J gene: TRBJ2-5; clone size: -; V gene: TRBV30; D gene: TRBD2; CDR3 protein: CAWTSGAEYQETQYF; CDR3 DNA: TGTGCCTGGACTAGCGGGGCAGAGTACCAAGAGACCCAGTACTTC
J gene: TRBJ1-5; clone size: -; V gene: TRBV28; D gene: TRBD1; CDR3 protein: CASSPSGQYSNQPQHF; CDR3 DNA: TGTGCCAGCAGTCCTTCGGGACAGTATAGCAATCAGCCCCAGCATTTT
J gene: TRBJ2-7; clone size: -; V gene: TRBV27; D gene: -; CDR3 protein: CASSYTGYDEQYF; CDR3 DNA: TGTGCCAGCAGTTATACAGGGTACGACGAGCAGTACTTC
J gene: TRBJ1-2; clone size: -; V gene: TRBV14; D gene: -; CDR3 protein: CASSQARGGHGYTF; CDR3 DNA: TGTGCCAGCAGCCAAGCTAGGGGAGGCCATGGCTACACCTTC
J gene: TRBJ1-2; clone size: -; V gene: TRBV30; D gene: -; CDR3 protein: CAWSRRGYNYGYTF; CDR3 DNA: TGTGCCTGGAGTCGCAGGGGCTACAACTATGGCTACACCTTC
J gene: TRBJ1-6; clone size: -; V gene: TRBV5-1; D gene: -; CDR3 protein: CASSLVGGLDSPLHF; CDR3 DNA: TGCGCCAGCAGCTTGGTCGGAGGGCTGGATTCACCCCTCCACTTT
J gene: TRBJ2-1; clone size: -; V gene: TRBV5-1; D gene: -; CDR3 protein: CASSSGLNEQFF; CDR3 DNA: TGCGCCAGCAGCTCCGGACTCAATGAGCAGTTCTTC
J gene: TRBJ2-3; clone size: -; V gene: TRBV29-1; D gene: TRBD1; CDR3 protein: CSVEGLLGGTGSTDTQYF; CDR3 DNA: TGCAGCGTTGAAGGTTTATTAGGTGGGACAGGGTCCACAGATACGCAGTATTTT
J gene: TRBJ2-6; clone size: -; V gene: TRBV7-3; D gene: -; CDR3 protein: CASSPVREANVLTF; CDR3 DNA: TGTGCCAGCAGCCCTGTGAGGGAGGCCAACGTCCTGACTTTC
J gene: TRBJ1-5; clone size: -; V gene: TRBV5-8; D gene: TRBD1; CDR3 protein: CASSRGQAGNQPQHF; CDR3 DNA: TGTGCCAGCAGCCGGGGACAGGCTGGCAATCAGCCCCAGCATTTT
J gene: TRBJ2-4; clone size: -; V gene: TRBV5-1; D gene: -; CDR3 protein: CASSSTTGSFLAKNIQYF; CDR3 DNA: TGCGCCAGCAGCTCAACAACAGGGTCCTTTCTAGCCAAAAACATTCAGTACTTC
J gene: TRBJ2-7; clone size: -; V gene: TRBV18; D gene: TRBD1; CDR3 protein: CASSILRDRGNEQYF; CDR3 DNA: TGTGCCAGCTCGATTCTCCGGGACAGGGGAAACGAGCAGTACTTC
J gene: TRBJ2-7; clone size: -; V gene: TRBV7-9; D gene: TRBD2; CDR3 protein: CASSFASGGAIEQYF; CDR3 DNA: TGTGCCAGCAGCTTTGCTAGCGGGGGGGCGATCGAGCAGTACTTC
J gene: TRBJ2-1; clone size: once; V gene: TRBV6-4; D gene: TRBD2; CDR3 protein: CASSEEGVAGSSYNEQFF; CDR3 DNA: TGTGCCAGCAGTGAGGAGGGGGTAGCGGGGAGCTCCTACAATGAGCAGTTCTTC
J gene: TRBJ1-6; clone size: -; V gene: TRBV7-2; D gene: -; CDR3 protein: CASSLERSPLHF; CDR3 DNA: TGTGCCAGCAGCTTAGAGCGTTCACCCCTCCACTTT
J gene: TRBJ2-3; clone size: -; V gene: TRBV4-3; D gene: TRBD1; CDR3 protein: CASSYTGGSTDTQYF; CDR3 DNA: TGCGCCAGCAGCTACACAGGGGGTAGCACAGATACGCAGTATTTT
J gene: TRBJ2-7; clone size: -; V gene: TRBV14; D gene: -; CDR3 protein: CASSLHGHEQYF; CDR3 DNA: TGTGCCAGCAGCTTGCATGGCCACGAGCAGTACTTC
J gene: TRBJ1-6; clone size: few; V gene: TRBV9; D gene: TRBD1; CDR3 protein: CASSPRDRRSYNSPLHF; CDR3 DNA: TGTGCCAGCAGCCCCCGGGACAGGCGCTCCTATAATTCACCCCTCCACTTT
J gene: TRBJ2-2; clone size: -; V gene: TRBV23-1; D gene: TRBD2; CDR3 protein: CASSRSADPGLDTTGELFF; CDR3 DNA: TGCGCCAGCAGTCGAAGCGCTGACCCGGGACTAGACACCACCGGGGAGCTGTTTTTT
J gene: TRBJ1-5; clone size: -; V gene: TRBV28; D gene: -; CDR3 protein: CASRPQGRNQPQHF; CDR3 DNA: TGTGCCAGCAGGCCACAGGGTCGGAATCAGCCCCAGCATTTT
J gene: TRBJ2-4; clone size: -; V gene: TRBV19; D gene: TRBD1; CDR3 protein: CASTGTGGNIQYF; CDR3 DNA: TGTGCCAGTACCGGGACAGGGGGAAACATTCAGTACTTC
J gene: TRBJ2-2; clone size: -; V gene: TRBV4-2; D gene: TRBD2; CDR3 protein: CASSRRLADTGELFF; CDR3 DNA: TGTGCCAGCAGCCGCCGACTAGCGGACACCGGGGAGCTGTTTTTT
J gene: TRBJ1-2; clone size: -; V gene: TRBV7-2; D gene: -; CDR3 protein: CASSLAKEASPYGYTF; CDR3 DNA: TGTGCCAGCAGCTTAGCGAAGGAGGCTTCCCCCTATGGCTACACCTTC
J gene: TRBJ2-7; clone size: -; V gene: TRBV15; D gene: -; CDR3 protein: CATSRDAGANYEQYF; CDR3 DNA: TGTGCCACCAGCAGAGATGCAGGGGCGAACTACGAGCAGTACTTC
J gene: TRBJ1-6; clone size: once; V gene: TRBV7-2; D gene: TRBD1; CDR3 protein: CASSLGGQGNSPLHF; CDR3 DNA: TGTGCCAGCAGCTTAGGCGGACAGGGAAATTCACCCCTCCACTTT
J gene: TRBJ2-7; clone size: -; V gene: TRBV6-1; D gene: TRBD1; CDR3 protein: CASSEGWDRWVEQYF; CDR3 DNA: TGTGCCAGCAGTGAAGGTTGGGACAGGTGGGTCGAGCAGTACTTC
J gene: TRBJ2-1; clone size: -; V gene: TRBV6-4; D gene: TRBD2; CDR3 protein: CASSAFLGGTYNEQFF; CDR3 DNA: TGTGCCAGCAGCGCTTTTCTCGGGGGGACCTACAATGAGCAGTTCTTC
J gene: TRBJ2-7; clone size: -; V gene: TRBV13; D gene: -; CDR3 protein: CASSGAGPGDEQYF; CDR3 DNA: TGTGCCAGCAGTGGCGCCGGGCCAGGGGACGAGCAGTACTTC
J gene: TRBJ2-7; clone size: -; V gene: TRBV13; D gene: -; CDR3 protein: CASSSLLGHEQYF; CDR3 DNA: TGTGCCAGCAGCTCTCTACTTGGTCACGAGCAGTACTTC
J gene: TRBJ1-2; clone size: -; V gene: TRBV6-5; D gene: TRBD1; CDR3 protein: CASSSRQGARGYGYTF; CDR3 DNA: TGTGCCAGCAGTTCGCGACAGGGGGCGAGGGGATATGGCTACACCTTC
J gene: TRBJ1-1; clone size: -; V gene: TRBV9; D gene: -; CDR3 protein: CASSRGGSEAFF; CDR3 DNA: TGTGCCAGCAGCCGGGGGGGCTCCGAAGCTTTCTTT
J gene: TRBJ1-2; clone size: -; V gene: TRBV2; D gene: -; CDR3 protein: CASSVKQNYGYTF; CDR3 DNA: TGTGCCAGCAGTGTAAAACAGAACTATGGCTACACCTTC
J gene: TRBJ2-2; clone size: -; V gene: TRBV25-1; D gene: TRBD1; CDR3 protein: CASSEGTGGGGELFF; CDR3 DNA: TGTGCCAGCAGTGAGGGGACAGGGGGCGGAGGGGAGCTGTTTTTT
J gene: TRBJ2-5; clone size: few; V gene: TRBV5-1; D gene: -; CDR3 protein: CASSLIGGLQETQYF; CDR3 DNA: TGCGCCAGCAGCTTGATCGGAGGGCTCCAAGAGACCCAGTACTTC
J gene: TRBJ1-5; clone size: -; V gene: TRBV23-1; D gene: -; CDR3 protein: CASSQNGTYRDQPQHF; CDR3 DNA: TGCGCCAGCAGTCAGAATGGGACATATAGAGATCAGCCCCAGCATTTT
J gene: TRBJ1-1; clone size: few; V gene: TRBV30; D gene: -; CDR3 protein: CAGGQLNTEAFF; CDR3 DNA: TGTGCCGGGGGCCAGTTGAACACTGAAGCTTTCTTT
J gene: TRBJ2-5; clone size: -; V gene: TRBV5-1; D gene: TRBD2; CDR3 protein: CASSPSAGGPEEETQYF; CDR3 DNA: TGCGCCAGCAGCCCCTCAGCGGGGGGGCCCGAAGAAGAGACCCAGTACTTC
J gene: TRBJ2-2; clone size: -; V gene: TRBV4-1; D gene: TRBD1; CDR3 protein: CASSQAHTGAYTGELFF; CDR3 DNA: TGCGCCAGCAGCCAAGCTCATACAGGGGCTTACACCGGGGAGCTGTTTTTT
J gene: TRBJ2-1; clone size: -; V gene: TRBV10-2; D gene: TRBD2; CDR3 protein: CASPSGGPYNEQFF; CDR3 DNA: TGCGCCAGTCCCAGCGGGGGGCCCTACAATGAGCAGTTCTTC
J gene: TRBJ1-4; clone size: -; V gene: TRBV19; D gene: -; CDR3 protein: CASSTRRGANEKLFF; CDR3 DNA: TGTGCCAGTAGTACCCGACGGGGGGCTAATGAAAAACTGTTTTTT